The source of this T cell receptor beta chain is a study of coeliac disease. Whole-study context: Disease groups: newly diagnosed active, refractory type I, gluten-free-diet controlled. Study results and caveats: In active celiac disease, intraepithelial and lamina propria TRB and TRG repertoires were less clonal than controls. Most TRB amino acid sequences occurred in only one sample. According to the authors, this method cannot detect gliadin-specific T cells in an unbiased way.

Some clones are missing from TCRdb's copy, which holds only in-frame ones; the method was immunoSEQ multiplex PCR. The data show 2,000 to 2,500 clones, about 66% seen once. About this clone itself: The antigen is unknown.

The germline CDR1 and CDR2 sequences are GTSNPN and SVGIG (reference sequence). Deletions cut 3 bases from V and 9 bases from J, with 9 bases between. This CDR3 region has 12 residues. The sequenced material came from lamina propria lymphocytes from the gut. The source is a woman aged 50 to 65 with celiac disease on a gluten-free diet. The gene calls are TRBV30 and TRBJ1-6, with TRBD1 as a possible D gene (6 bases). CDR3 DNA sequence: TGTGCCTGGAGCGCCAGGGGTTCACCCCTCCACTTT. Its protein is CAWSARGSPLHF. The full variable domain, completed using reference TRBV30 and TRBJ1-6, is SQTIHQWPATLVQPVGSPLSLECTVEGTSNPNLYWYRQAAGRGLQLLFYSVGIGQISSEVPQNLSASRPQDRQFILSSKKLLLSDSGFYLCAWSARGSPLHFGNGTRLTVT.